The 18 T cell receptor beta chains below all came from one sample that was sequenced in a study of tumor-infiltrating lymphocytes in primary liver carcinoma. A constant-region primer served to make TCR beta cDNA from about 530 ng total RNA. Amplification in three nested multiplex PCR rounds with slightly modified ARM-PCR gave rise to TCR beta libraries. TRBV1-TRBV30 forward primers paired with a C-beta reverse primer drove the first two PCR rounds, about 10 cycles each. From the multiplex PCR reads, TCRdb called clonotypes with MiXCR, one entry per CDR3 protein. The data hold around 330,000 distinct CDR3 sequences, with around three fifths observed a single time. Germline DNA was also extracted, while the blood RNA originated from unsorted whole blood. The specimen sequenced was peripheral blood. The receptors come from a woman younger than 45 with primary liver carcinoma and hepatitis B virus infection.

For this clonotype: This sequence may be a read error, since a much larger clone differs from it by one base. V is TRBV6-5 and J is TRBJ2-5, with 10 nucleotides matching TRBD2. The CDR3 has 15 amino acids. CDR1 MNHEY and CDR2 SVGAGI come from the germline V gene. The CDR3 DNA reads TGTGCCAACAGTACACTCAGACTAGCGGGAGAGACCCAGTACTTC. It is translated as CANSTLRLAGETQYF.

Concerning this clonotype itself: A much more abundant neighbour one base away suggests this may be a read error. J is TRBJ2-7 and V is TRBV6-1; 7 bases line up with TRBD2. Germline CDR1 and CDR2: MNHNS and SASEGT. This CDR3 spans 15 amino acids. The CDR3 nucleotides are TGTGCCAGCAGTGTAGCGTCTAGCGGATCCTACGAGCGGTACTTC. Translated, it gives CASSVASSGSYERYF.

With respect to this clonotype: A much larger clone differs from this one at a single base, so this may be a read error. CDR3 amino acids: CASSQDWQKGTQYF. In DNA, the CDR3 is TGCGCCAGCAGCCAAGATTGGCAGAAAGGGACCCAGTACTTC. The chain employs TRBV4-1 and TRBJ2-5; D is ambiguous. The CDR3 has 14 amino acids. Trimming removed 0 bases from V and 7 bases from J, with 12 bases in between. In germline, CDR1 is MGHRA, CDR2 YSYEKL.

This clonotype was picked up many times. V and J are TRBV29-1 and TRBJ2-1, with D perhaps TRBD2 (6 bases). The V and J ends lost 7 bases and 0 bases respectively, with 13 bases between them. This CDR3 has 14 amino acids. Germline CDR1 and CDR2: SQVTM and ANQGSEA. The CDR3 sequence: CSGAAGSSYNEQFF. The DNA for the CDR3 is TGCAGCGGGGCGGCGGGAAGCTCCTACAATGAGCAGTTCTTC.

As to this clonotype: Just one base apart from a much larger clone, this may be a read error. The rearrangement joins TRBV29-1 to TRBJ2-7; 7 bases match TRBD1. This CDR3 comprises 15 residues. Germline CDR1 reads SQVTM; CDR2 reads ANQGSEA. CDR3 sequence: CSVEASGTVSYGQYF. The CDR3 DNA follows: TGCAGCGTTGAAGCCTCCGGGACAGTCTCCTACGGGCAGTACTTC.

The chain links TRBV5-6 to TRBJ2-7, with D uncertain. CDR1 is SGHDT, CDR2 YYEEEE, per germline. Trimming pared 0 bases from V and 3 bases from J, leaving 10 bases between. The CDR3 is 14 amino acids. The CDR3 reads CASSLGRTSYEQYF. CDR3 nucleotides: TGTGCCAGCAGCTTGGGCAGGACCAGCTACGAGCAGTACTTC.

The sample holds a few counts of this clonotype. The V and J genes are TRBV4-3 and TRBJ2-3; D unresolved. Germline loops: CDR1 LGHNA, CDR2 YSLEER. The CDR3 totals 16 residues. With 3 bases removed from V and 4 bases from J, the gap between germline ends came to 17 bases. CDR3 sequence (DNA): TGCGCCAGCAGCCAGCGACCACTATCCCTTGCAGATACGCAGTATTTT. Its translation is CASSQRPLSLADTQYF.

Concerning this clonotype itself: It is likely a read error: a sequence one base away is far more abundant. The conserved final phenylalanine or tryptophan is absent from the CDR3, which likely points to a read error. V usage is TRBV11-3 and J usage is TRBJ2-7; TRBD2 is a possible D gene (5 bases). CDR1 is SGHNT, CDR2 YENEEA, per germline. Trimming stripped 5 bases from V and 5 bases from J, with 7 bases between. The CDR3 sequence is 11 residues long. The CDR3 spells CASSLGDEQYI. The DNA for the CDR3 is TGTGCCAGCAGCCTCGGGGACGAGCAGTACATC.

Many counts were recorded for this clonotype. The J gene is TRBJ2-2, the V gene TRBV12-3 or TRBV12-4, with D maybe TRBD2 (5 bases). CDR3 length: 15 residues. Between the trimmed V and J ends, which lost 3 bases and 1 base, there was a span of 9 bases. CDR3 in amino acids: CASSLRVGNTGELFF. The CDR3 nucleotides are TGTGCCAGCAGTTTGCGGGTGGGGAACACCGGGGAGCTGTTTTTT.

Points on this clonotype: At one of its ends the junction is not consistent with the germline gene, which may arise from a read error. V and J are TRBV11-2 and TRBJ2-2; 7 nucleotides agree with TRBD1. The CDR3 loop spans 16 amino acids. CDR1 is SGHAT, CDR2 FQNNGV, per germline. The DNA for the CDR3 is TGTGCCAGCAGCTCCGGGGACAGAGTGAGCACCAGGGAGCTGTATTTT. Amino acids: CASSSGDRVSTRELYF.

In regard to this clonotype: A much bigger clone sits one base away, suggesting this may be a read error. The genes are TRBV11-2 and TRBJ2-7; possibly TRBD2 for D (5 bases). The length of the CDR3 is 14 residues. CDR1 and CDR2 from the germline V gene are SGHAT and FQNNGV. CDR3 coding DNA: TGCGCCAGCAGCCAAGGACTCAGTTCCTTCGAGCAGTACTTC. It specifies CASSQGLSSFEQYF.

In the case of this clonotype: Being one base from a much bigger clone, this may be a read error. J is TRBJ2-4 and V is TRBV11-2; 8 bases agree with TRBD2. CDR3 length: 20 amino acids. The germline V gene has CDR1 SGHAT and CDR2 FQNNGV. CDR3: CASSLTAGDPTKLAKNIQCF. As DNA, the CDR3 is TGTGCCAGCAGCTTAACAGCGGGGGACCCCACCAAACTAGCCAAAAACATTCAGTGCTTC.

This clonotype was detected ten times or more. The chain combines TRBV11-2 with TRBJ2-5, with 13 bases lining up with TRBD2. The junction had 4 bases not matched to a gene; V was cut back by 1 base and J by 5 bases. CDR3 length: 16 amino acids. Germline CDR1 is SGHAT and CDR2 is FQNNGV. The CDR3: CASSLGTSGSRETQYF. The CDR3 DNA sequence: TGTGCCAGCAGCTTAGGGACTAGCGGGAGCCGGGAGACCCAGTACTTC.

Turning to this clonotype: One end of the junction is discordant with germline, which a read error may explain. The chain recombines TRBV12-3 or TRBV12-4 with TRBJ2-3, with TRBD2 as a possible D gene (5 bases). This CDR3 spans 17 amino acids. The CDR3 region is CVSSLVVAGMFSDTQYF. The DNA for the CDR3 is TGTGTCAGCAGTTTGGTGGTAGCCGGGATGTTCTCAGATACGCAGTATTTT.

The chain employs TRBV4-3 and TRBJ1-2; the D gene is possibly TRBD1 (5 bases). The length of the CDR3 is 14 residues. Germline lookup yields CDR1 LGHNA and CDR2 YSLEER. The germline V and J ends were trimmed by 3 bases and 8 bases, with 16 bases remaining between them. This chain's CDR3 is CASSQGVGARGYTF. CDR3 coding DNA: TGCGCCAGCAGCCAGGGGGTGGGCGCGAGGGGCTACACCTTC.

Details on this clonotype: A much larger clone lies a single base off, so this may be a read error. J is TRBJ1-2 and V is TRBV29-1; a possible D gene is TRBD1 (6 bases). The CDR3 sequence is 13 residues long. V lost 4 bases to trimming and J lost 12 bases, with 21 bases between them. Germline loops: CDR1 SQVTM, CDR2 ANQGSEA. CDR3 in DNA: TGCAGCGTTGCAATTACCGGGGGCGGAGGCCACACCTTC. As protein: CSVAITGGGGHTF.

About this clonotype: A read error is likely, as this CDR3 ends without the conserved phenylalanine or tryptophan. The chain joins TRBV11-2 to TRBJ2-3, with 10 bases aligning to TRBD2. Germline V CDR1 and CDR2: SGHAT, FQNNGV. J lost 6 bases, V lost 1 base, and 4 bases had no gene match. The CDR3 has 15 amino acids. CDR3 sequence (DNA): TGTGCCAGCAGCTTAGCAGCGGGAGGGATCGATACGCAGTATCTT. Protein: CASSLAAGGIDTQYL.

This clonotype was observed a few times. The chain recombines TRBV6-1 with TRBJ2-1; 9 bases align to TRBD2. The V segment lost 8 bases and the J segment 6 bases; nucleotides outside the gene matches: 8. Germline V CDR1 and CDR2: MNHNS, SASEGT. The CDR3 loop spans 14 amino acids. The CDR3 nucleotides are TGTGCCAGCTGGCGGGAGGGCCGGGGCAATGAGCAGTTCTTC. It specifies CASWREGRGNEQFF.